The 9 T cell receptor beta chains presented below share a single source sample, sequenced in a study of T cell repertoires in cytomegalovirus infection. TCRdb ran MiXCR on the reads and lists one entry per CDR3 protein. Seen here are around 170,000 distinct CDR3 sequences, roughly an eighth observed once, and the top ten hold roughly 27%. The material sequenced was PBMCs. The origin of the receptors is a human donor in good health (CMV status not recorded). Some clones in this sample may be carry-over from other donors' samples.

CDR3: CASTHPGQANYGYTF. The CDR3 bases are TGTGCCAGTACTCACCCTGGGCAGGCTAACTATGGCTACACCTTC. The J gene is TRBJ1-2, the V gene TRBV19; no clear D gene. The CDR3 runs to 15 residues. Deletions cut 7 bases from V and 0 bases from J, with 15 bases between. The germline CDR1 and CDR2 sequences are LNHDA and SQIVND (reference sequence).

Worth noting for this clonotype: A junction end diverges from the germline sequence, so it may reflect a read error. The V and J genes are TRBV7-2 and TRBJ2-4; D might be TRBD1 or TRBD2, each matching 6 bases. CDR3 size: 13 residues. The germline V gene has CDR1 SGHTA and CDR2 FQGNSA. CDR3 loop: CASSLRRGEIMDF. The CDR3 bases are TGTGCCAGCAGCTTACGGAGGGGGGAAATCATGGACTTC.

To note about this clonotype: A much larger clone lies one base from this, so it may be a read error. The chain recombines TRBV6-5 with TRBJ2-2; maybe TRBD2 (6 bases). This CDR3 has 14 amino acids. CDR1 and CDR2 (germline): MNHEY, SVGAGI. The V gene lost 4 bases and the J gene lost 4 bases, with 10 bases spanning the gap. CDR3: CASSWGVSTGELFF. The CDR3 DNA reads TGTGCCAGCAGTTGGGGGGTTAGCACCGGGGAGCTGTTTTTT.

The chain joins TRBV5-4 to TRBJ1-1; 7 nucleotides align to TRBD1. Trimming at V came to 4 bases and at J to 7 bases, leaving 4 bases not matched to a gene. CDR3 size: 12 residues. Germline V lookup: CDR1 SGHNT, CDR2 YYREEE (reference sequence). The CDR3 sequence is CASSLDRFEAFF. CDR3 coding DNA: TGTGCCAGCAGCCTGGACAGGTTTGAAGCTTTCTTT.

This clonotype was found many times. The rearrangement joins TRBV6-1 to TRBJ1-5, with D tentatively TRBD1 (5 bases). V was cut by 7 bases and J by 3 bases, with 13 bases left in between. Germline V gene data show CDR1 as MNHNS and CDR2 as SASEGT. The CDR3 is 14 residues long. In nucleotides, the CDR3 is TGTGCCAGCATACAACGGGGGGACAATCAGCCCCAGCATTTT. Translating it yields CASIQRGDNQPQHF.

This clonotype was recorded a few times. The CDR3 here is CASSQRPHNEQFF. The DNA for the CDR3 is TGTGCCAGCAGCCAGCGTCCCCACAATGAGCAGTTCTTC. This rearrangement joins TRBV28 to TRBJ2-1; D not certain. V shed 6 bases and J shed 5 bases, with 11 bases lying between them. The CDR3 totals 13 residues. The germline V gene encodes CDR1 MDHEN and CDR2 SYDVKM.

This clonotype was detected only a few times. The gene calls are TRBV19 and TRBJ2-3; D gene uncertain. This CDR3 contains 15 residues. Germline V gene data show CDR1 as LNHDA and CDR2 as SQIVND (reference sequence). Deletions cut 3 bases from V and 0 bases from J, with 10 bases between. The CDR3: CASSISPASTDTQYF. In nucleotides, the CDR3 is TGTGCCAGTAGTATTTCCCCTGCCAGCACAGATACGCAGTATTTT.

The table lists this clonotype with many counts. The genes are TRBV7-9 and TRBJ2-7; D may match TRBD1 or TRBD2 (5 bases each). The V end lost 7 bases, the J end lost 1 base, and 14 bases lay between the germline ends. This CDR3 contains 14 residues. Germline lookup yields CDR1 SEHNR and CDR2 FQNEAQ (reference sequence). CDR3 residues: CASTRDVPSYEQYF. The CDR3 nucleotides read TGTGCCAGCACCCGGGACGTACCGTCCTACGAGCAGTACTTC.

This clonotype came up a few times. The chain couples TRBV5-4 to TRBJ1-2; the D gene is possibly TRBD1 (5 bases). Trimming took 3 bases from V and 4 from J, leaving 10 bases between them. Germline CDR1 and CDR2: SGHNT and YYREEE (reference sequence). The CDR3 runs to 13 residues. CDR3 in DNA: TGTGCCAGCAGCTATCGAGGGGTCTATGGCTACACCTTC. This codes for CASSYRGVYGYTF.